This TCR beta chain was sequenced in a study of blood T cell repertoires in COVID-19. The CDR3 loop spans 14 amino acids. With V trimmed by 8 bases and J by 3 bases, 6 bases remained unmatched. CDR1 and CDR2 (germline): ENHRY, SYGVKD. Assay: immunoSEQ multiplex PCR; the TCRdb copy retains only in-frame clones and omits some. The sample yields about 270,000 clones, almost 85% seen once. The origin of this receptor is a woman aged 50 to 60 with acute COVID-19. The specimen was PBMCs or T cells enriched from blood (not recorded which). The chain joins TRBV10-3 to TRBJ2-3; 9 bases match TRBD2. CDR3 region: CAIRAGGITDTQYF. The CDR3 nucleotides are TGTGCCATCCGAGCGGGGGGAATTACAGATACGCAGTATTTT.